This T cell receptor (beta chain) is from a study of OX40 agonist ivuxolimab in advanced cancers. Study details: Hepatocellular carcinoma, melanoma, renal cell or head and neck cancer occurred in dose-escalation patients. A mean age of roughly 66 years, range about 20 to 79, was recorded, and approximately 80% were male.

This table comes from immunoSEQ multiplex PCR, and its TCRdb copy is limited to in-frame clones, with some not included. The table has under 95,000 clones, 84% seen once; the top ten hold around 2.7%. CDR1 is SGHAT, CDR2 FQNNGV, per germline. Trimming took 5 bases from V and 3 from J, leaving 19 bases between them. This CDR3 region has 16 residues. This TCR came from an adult with an advanced solid tumor such as melanoma, head and neck, liver or kidney cancer. The rearrangement links TRBV11-2 to TRBJ1-2, with D perhaps matching TRBD1 (6 bases). The source was CD4+ or CD8+ T cells sorted from blood, collected in a trial of the OX40 agonist ivuxolimab. The DNA for the CDR3 is TGTGCCAGCAGCGCCCCATTGGGGGGGGCTCACTATGGCTACACCTTC. Residues: CASSAPLGGAHYGYTF.